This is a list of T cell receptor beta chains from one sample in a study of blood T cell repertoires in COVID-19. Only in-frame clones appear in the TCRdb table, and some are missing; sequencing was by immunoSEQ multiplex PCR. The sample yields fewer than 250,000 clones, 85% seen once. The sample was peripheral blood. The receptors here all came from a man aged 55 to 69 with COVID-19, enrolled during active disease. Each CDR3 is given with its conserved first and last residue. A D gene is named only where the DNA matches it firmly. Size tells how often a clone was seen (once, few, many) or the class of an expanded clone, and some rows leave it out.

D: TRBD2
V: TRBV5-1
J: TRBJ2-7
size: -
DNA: TGCGCCAGCAGCTTCTCGCGGGCTAGCGGGAGGTACGAGCAGTACTTC
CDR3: CASSFSRASGRYEQYF

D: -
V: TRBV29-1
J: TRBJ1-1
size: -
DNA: TGCAGCGACTCGGGATACACTGAAGCTTTCTTT
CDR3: CSDSGYTEAFF

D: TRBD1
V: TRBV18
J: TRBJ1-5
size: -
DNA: TGTGCCAGCTCACCTGGACAGGGGATCAATCAGCCCCAGCATTTT
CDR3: CASSPGQGINQPQHF

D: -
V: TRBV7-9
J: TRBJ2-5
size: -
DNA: TGTGCCAGCACTATGGTTGGCGGGCAAGAGACCCAGTACTTC
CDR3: CASTMVGGQETQYF

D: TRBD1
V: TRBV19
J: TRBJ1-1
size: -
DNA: TGTGCCAGTAGTATAGGACGACAGGGAAACACTGAAGCTTTCTTT
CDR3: CASSIGRQGNTEAFF

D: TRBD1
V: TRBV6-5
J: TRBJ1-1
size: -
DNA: TGTGCCAGCAGCTACAGGGGGCACTCGAACACTGAAGCTTTCTTT
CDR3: CASSYRGHSNTEAFF

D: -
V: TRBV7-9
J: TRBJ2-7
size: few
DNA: TGTGCCAGCAGCACAGGACCCGGGAGCTCCTACGAGCAGTACTTC
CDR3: CASSTGPGSSYEQYF

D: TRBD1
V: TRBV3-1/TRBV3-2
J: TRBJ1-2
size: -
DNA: TGTGCCAGCAGCCAAAAGCCGGGACAGATTAACTATGGCTACACCTTC
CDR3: CASSQKPGQINYGYTF

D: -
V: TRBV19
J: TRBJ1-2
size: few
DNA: TGTGCCAGTAGTAATCAGGGGAACGGGTATGGCTACACCTTC
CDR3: CASSNQGNGYGYTF

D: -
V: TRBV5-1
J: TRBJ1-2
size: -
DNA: TGCGCCAGCAGCTTGTCTAGTACGGACTCCTCTAACTATGGCTACACCTTC
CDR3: CASSLSSTDSSNYGYTF

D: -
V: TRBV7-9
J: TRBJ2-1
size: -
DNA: TGTGCCAGCAGTGTGGGGCAGGCCTCCTACAATGAGCAGTTCTTC
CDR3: CASSVGQASYNEQFF

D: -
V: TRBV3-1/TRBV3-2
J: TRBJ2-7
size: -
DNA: TGTGCCAGCAGCCAAGATCCAGTTACCTACGAGCAGTACTTC
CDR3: CASSQDPVTYEQYF

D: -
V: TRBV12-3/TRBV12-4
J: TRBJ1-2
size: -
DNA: TGTGCCAGCAGTTTCAGCGGTTATGGCTACACCTTC
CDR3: CASSFSGYGYTF

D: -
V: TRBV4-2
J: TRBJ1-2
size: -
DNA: TGTGCCAGCAGCCAAGATTCGAGGACTAACTATGGCTACACCTTC
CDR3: CASSQDSRTNYGYTF

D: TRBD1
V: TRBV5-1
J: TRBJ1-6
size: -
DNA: TGCGCCAGCAGCTTGGACAGGGGTAATTCACCCCTCCACTTT
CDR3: CASSLDRGNSPLHF

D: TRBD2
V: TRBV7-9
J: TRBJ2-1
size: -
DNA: TGTGCCAGCAGTCATACTAGCGGGAGATACAATGAGCAGTTCTTC
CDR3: CASSHTSGRYNEQFF

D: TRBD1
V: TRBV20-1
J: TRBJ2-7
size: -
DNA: TGCAGTGCTAGTCGTGGACAGGCCGGAGACGAGCAGTACTTC
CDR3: CSASRGQAGDEQYF